These 22 T cell receptor beta chains came from one sample sequenced in a study of PD-1 blockade in classical Hodgkin lymphoma. The assay was immunoSEQ multiplex PCR, and TCRdb's table has in-frame clones only and misses some. The sample consists of fewer than 13,000 clones, approximately 88% of them appearing once. The time point was: cycle 4 day 1 (C4D1), after 5 to 7 weeks of nivolumab. Every patient experienced relapse after autologous stem cell transplantation, and brentuximab vedotin exposure varied. With magnetic negative selection, CD4+ T cells were purified from PBMCs that had been thawed. The sequencing here drew on CD4+ T cells from blood, taken before the fourth cycle of nivolumab. Receptors were obtained from a human donor with classical Hodgkin lymphoma.

V gene TRBV7-8 combines with J gene TRBJ1-1; no firm D call. With 0 bases removed from V and 4 bases from J, the gap between germline ends came to 9 bases. The V gene's germline CDR1 is SGHVS and CDR2 FQNEAQ. The CDR3 loop spans 14 amino acids. The CDR3 protein is CASSLAKGVTEAFF. As DNA, the CDR3 is TGTGCCAGCAGCTTAGCGAAGGGAGTCACTGAAGCTTTCTTT.

V and J are TRBV25-1 and TRBJ1-4; 7 bases are shared with TRBD1. CDR3 length: 13 residues. Losses at the gene ends were 4 bases for V and 11 bases for J; bases not matched to a gene: 7. Germline CDR1 is MGHDK and CDR2 is SYGVNS. The CDR3 loop is CASSGGTVPKLFF. The DNA for the CDR3 is TGTGCCAGCAGTGGAGGGACAGTCCCCAAACTGTTTTTT.

The rearrangement joins TRBV27 to TRBJ2-5, with D tentatively TRBD1 (6 bases). V was cut by 6 bases and J by 5 bases, with 13 bases left in between. Germline values: CDR1 MNHEY, CDR2 SMNVEV (reference sequence). The CDR3 runs to 13 residues. In DNA, the CDR3 is TGTGCCAGCAGGTTAGGGGGTAGGGAGACCCAGTACTTC. It translates to CASRLGGRETQYF.

The V gene is TRBV5-1, the J gene TRBJ2-6, with 7 positions matching TRBD1. Germline assignment: CDR1 SGHRS and CDR2 YFSETQ. J was trimmed by 3 bases and V by 3 bases; bases with no gene match: 3. The CDR3 runs 15 residues. The DNA for the CDR3 is TGCGCCAGCAGCTCGACAGGGAATGGGGCCAACGTCCTGACTTTC. Its protein is CASSSTGNGANVLTF.

The chain has TRBV4-3 and TRBJ1-1; no clear D. Trimming removed 0 bases from V and 0 bases from J, with 8 bases in between. In germline, CDR1 is LGHNA, CDR2 YSLEER. The CDR3 runs to 15 residues. The CDR3 nucleotides read TGCGCCAGCAGCCAAGAACACGGGGTGAACACTGAAGCTTTCTTT. This gives the protein CASSQEHGVNTEAFF.

This rearrangement joins TRBV6-5 to TRBJ2-1, with 9 bases lining up with TRBD2. CDR3 length: 15 residues. CDR1 is MNHEY and CDR2 is SVGAGI in the germline V gene. The V segment lost 6 bases and the J segment 7 bases; nucleotides outside the gene matches: 10. The CDR3 protein is CASRRVTSGLNEQFF. The DNA of the CDR3 is TGTGCCAGCAGAAGGGTGACTAGCGGTCTTAATGAGCAGTTCTTC.

V is TRBV9 and J is TRBJ1-2; 10 positions agree with TRBD1. The CDR3 is 14 amino acids. CDR1 is SGDLS and CDR2 is YYNGEE in the germline V gene. V dropped 0 bases and J dropped 8; count of bases not matched to a gene: 4. The CDR3 here is CASSVVGTGEGYTF. In DNA, the CDR3 is TGTGCCAGCAGCGTAGTTGGGACAGGGGAGGGCTACACCTTC. Full variable domain (rest looked up from reference TRBV9 and TRBJ1-2): DSGVTQTPKHLITATGQRVTLRCSPRSGDLSVYWYQQSLDQGLQFLIQYYNGEERAKGNILERFSAQQFPDLHSELNLSSLELGDSALYFCASSVVGTGEGYTFGSGTRLTVV.

The V call is TRBV19, the J call TRBJ1-1, with TRBD1 matching over 7 bases. The length of the CDR3 is 15 residues. Looked up from germline, CDR1 is LNHDA and CDR2 is SQIVND (reference sequence). The junction had 11 bases not matched to a gene; V was cut back by 3 bases and J by 7 bases. CDR3 loop: CASSILGQALLEAFF. DNA of the CDR3: TGTGCCAGTAGTATTCTTGGACAGGCATTACTTGAAGCTTTCTTT.

This sequence joins TRBV2 and TRBJ2-5, with TRBD1 matching over 7 bases. This CDR3 spans 13 amino acids. In germline, CDR1 is SNHLY, CDR2 FYNNEI. V shed 6 bases and J 3 bases; nucleotides not matched to a gene: 4. The CDR3 sequence: CASRSGTEETQYF. The CDR3 nucleotides are TGTGCCAGCAGGTCCGGGACAGAAGAGACCCAGTACTTC.

The chain couples TRBV27 to TRBJ1-1; a weak D match, TRBD1 (6 bases). CDR1 is MNHEY and CDR2 is SMNVEV in the germline V gene (reference sequence). Deletions cut 5 bases from V and 0 bases from J, with 10 bases between. The CDR3 runs 14 residues. The CDR3 DNA reads TGTGCCAGCAGTCCGGGACATTTGAACACTGAAGCTTTCTTT. Translation gives CASSPGHLNTEAFF.

The chain uses TRBV5-5 and TRBJ1-2; TRBD1 is a possible D gene (5 bases). CDR3 length: 13 amino acids. The ends were cut back, 3 bases at V and 3 bases at J, with 9 bases in the middle. Germline CDR1 SGHKS, CDR2 YYEKEE (reference sequence). The CDR3 DNA is TGTGCCAGCAGCTCAGGGTTGGACTATGGCTACACCTTC. Protein sequence: CASSSGLDYGYTF.

This clone is a singleton in its sample. The rearrangement uses TRBV30 and TRBJ1-1; D gene ambiguous. Trimming shortened V by 0 bases and J by 1 base, and 12 bases separated the two germline ends. The CDR3 covers 15 residues. In germline, CDR1 is GTSNPN, CDR2 SVGIG (reference sequence). The CDR3 DNA sequence: TGTGCCTGGAGTGTCACCTGGGGAGGGAACACTGAAGCTTTCTTT. It specifies CAWSVTWGGNTEAFF.

The rearrangement uses TRBV4-3 and TRBJ2-3, with TRBD2 identical over 13 bases. This CDR3 spans 14 amino acids. The V segment lost 5 bases and the J segment 6 bases; nucleotides outside the gene matches: 2. CDR1 and CDR2 from the germline V gene are LGHNA and YSLEER. The CDR3 spells CASSSGLAGDTQYF. DNA of the CDR3: TGCGCCAGCAGCTCGGGACTAGCGGGGGATACGCAGTATTTT.

J is TRBJ1-2 and V is TRBV11-2; TRBD1 might be the D (6 bases). V lost 5 bases, J lost 4 bases, and 17 bases lay in between. CDR3 length equals 15 residues. From germline, CDR1 is SGHAT and CDR2 FQNNGV. CDR3 region: CASSPRTEPSYGYTF. The CDR3 DNA sequence: TGTGCCAGCAGCCCTCGGACAGAGCCCTCCTATGGCTACACCTTC.

This clone has more than one count but fewer than ten. V is TRBV2 and J is TRBJ1-1; tentatively, D is TRBD1 (5 bases). V was clipped by 3 bases and J by 1 base, with 6 bases between them. Germline loops: CDR1 SNHLY, CDR2 FYNNEI. The CDR3 totals 13 residues. DNA of the CDR3: TGTGCCAGCAGTGACAGGGAGAACACTGAAGCTTTCTTT. Translating gives CASSDRENTEAFF.

The J gene is TRBJ2-1, the V gene TRBV7-3; D is perhaps TRBD2 (5 bases). V was cut by 2 bases and J by 5 bases, with 16 bases left in between. This CDR3 is built from 16 residues. From germline, CDR1 is SGHTA and CDR2 FQGTGA. The CDR3 loop reads CASSLGAVSLNNEQFF. Here the CDR3 DNA reads TGTGCCAGCAGCTTAGGAGCGGTGAGCTTGAACAATGAGCAGTTCTTC.

Only one count was recorded for this clone. The chain uses TRBV7-2 and TRBJ1-2; TRBD1 matches 7 bases. Germline assignment: CDR1 SGHTA and CDR2 FQGNSA. V shed 5 bases and J 6 bases; nucleotides not matched to a gene: 9. The length of the CDR3 is 14 residues. In nucleotides, the CDR3 is TGTGCCAGCAGCCGGAGACAGGGCCCTGATGGCTACACCTTC. It is translated as CASSRRQGPDGYTF.

V usage is TRBV11-2 and J usage is TRBJ2-4; D perhaps matches TRBD1 (6 bases). Germline lookup yields CDR1 SGHAT and CDR2 FQNNGV. The V end was cut by 3 bases, the J end by 0 bases, with 12 bases between. CDR3 length: 16 amino acids. The CDR3 sequence: CASSFLGQIAKNIQYF. As DNA, the CDR3 is TGTGCCAGCAGCTTCCTCGGACAGATAGCCAAAAACATTCAGTACTTC.

The chain recombines TRBV10-3 with TRBJ2-3; tentative D call: TRBD1 (5 bases). Trimming cost V 3 bases and J 0 bases, with 10 bases left between them. CDR3 size: 15 residues. The V gene's germline CDR1 is ENHRY and CDR2 SYGVKD. Written as DNA, the CDR3 is TGTGCCATCAGTGACAGGGTGGTAAGCACAGATACGCAGTATTTT. This translates into CAISDRVVSTDTQYF.

This sequence joins TRBV11-3 and TRBJ2-5; 15 positions agree with TRBD2. J gave up 3 bases and V 5 bases, and 7 bases lay outside the gene matches. CDR3 length: 17 amino acids. The germline gives CDR1 SGHNT, CDR2 YENEEA. For the CDR3, the DNA is TGTGCCAGCAGCCCGGGGACTAGCGGGGGGCCAGAAGAGACCCAGTACTTC. It encodes CASSPGTSGGPEETQYF.

The CDR3 region has the DNA TGTGCCAGCAGCTTAGGCGAAGCGGGAGGTACAGATACGCAGTATTTT. Translated: CASSLGEAGGTDTQYF. The genes are TRBV7-9 and TRBJ2-3; 9 nucleotides match TRBD2. With 1 base clipped from V and 3 bases from J, the junction kept 5 bases outside the gene matches. This CDR3 has 16 residues. In germline, CDR1 is SEHNR, CDR2 FQNEAQ (reference sequence). The full variable domain, in which reference TRBV7-9 and TRBJ2-3 provide the parts outside the CDR3, is DTGVSQNPRHKITKRGQNVTFRCDPISEHNRLYWYRQTLGQGPEFLTYFQNEAQLEKSRLLSDRFSAERPKGSFSTLEIQRTEQGDSAMYLCASSLGEAGGTDTQYFGPGTRLTVL.

A few counts support this clone. The V call is TRBV12-5, the J call TRBJ2-1; D remains ambiguous. Looked up from germline, CDR1 is LGHNT and CDR2 is FRNRAP. The CDR3 spans 16 residues. V was clipped by 6 bases and J by 8 bases, with 23 bases between them. The CDR3 loop reads CASGASVGSVGDEQFF. CDR3 in DNA: TGTGCTAGTGGAGCCTCGGTGGGTTCGGTTGGTGATGAGCAGTTCTTC.